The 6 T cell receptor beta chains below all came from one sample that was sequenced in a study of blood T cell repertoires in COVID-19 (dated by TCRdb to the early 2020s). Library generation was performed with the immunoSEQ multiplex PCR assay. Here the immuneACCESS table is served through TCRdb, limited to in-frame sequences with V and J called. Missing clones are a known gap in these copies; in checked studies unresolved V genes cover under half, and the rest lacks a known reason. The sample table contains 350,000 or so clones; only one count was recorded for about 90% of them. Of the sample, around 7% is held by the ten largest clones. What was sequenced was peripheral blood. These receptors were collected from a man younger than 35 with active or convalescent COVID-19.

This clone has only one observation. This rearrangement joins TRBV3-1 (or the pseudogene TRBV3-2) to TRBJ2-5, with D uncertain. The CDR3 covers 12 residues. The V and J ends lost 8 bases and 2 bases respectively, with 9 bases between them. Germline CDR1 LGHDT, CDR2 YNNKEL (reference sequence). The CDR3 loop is CASQAKQETQYF. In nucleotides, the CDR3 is TGTGCCAGCCAAGCGAAACAAGAGACCCAGTACTTC.

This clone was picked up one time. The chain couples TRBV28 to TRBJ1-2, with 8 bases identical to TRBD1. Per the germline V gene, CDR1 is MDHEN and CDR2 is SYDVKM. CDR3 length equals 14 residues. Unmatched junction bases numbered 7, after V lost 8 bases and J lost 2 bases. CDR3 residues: CASARAGGNYGYTF. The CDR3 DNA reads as TGTGCCAGCGCCCGGGCAGGGGGCAACTATGGCTACACCTTC.

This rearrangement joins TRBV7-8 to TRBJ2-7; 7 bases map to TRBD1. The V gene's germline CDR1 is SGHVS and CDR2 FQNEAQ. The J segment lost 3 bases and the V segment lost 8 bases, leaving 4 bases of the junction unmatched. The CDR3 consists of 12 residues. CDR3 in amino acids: CASEGQNYEQYF. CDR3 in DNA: TGTGCCAGCGAGGGACAGAACTACGAGCAGTACTTC.

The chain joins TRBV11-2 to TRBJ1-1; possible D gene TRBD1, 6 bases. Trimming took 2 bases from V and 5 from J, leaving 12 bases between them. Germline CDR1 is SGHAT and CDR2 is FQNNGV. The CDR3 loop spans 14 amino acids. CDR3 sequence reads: CASSLWGPGTEAFF. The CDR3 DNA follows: TGTGCCAGCAGCTTATGGGGGCCCGGGACTGAAGCTTTCTTT.

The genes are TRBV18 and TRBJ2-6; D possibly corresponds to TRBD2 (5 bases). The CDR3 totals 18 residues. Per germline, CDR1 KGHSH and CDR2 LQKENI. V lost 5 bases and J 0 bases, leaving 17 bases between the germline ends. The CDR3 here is CASSEGSILSSGANVLTF. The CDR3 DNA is TGTGCCAGCTCAGAGGGCTCGATCTTGAGCTCTGGGGCCAACGTCCTGACTTTC.

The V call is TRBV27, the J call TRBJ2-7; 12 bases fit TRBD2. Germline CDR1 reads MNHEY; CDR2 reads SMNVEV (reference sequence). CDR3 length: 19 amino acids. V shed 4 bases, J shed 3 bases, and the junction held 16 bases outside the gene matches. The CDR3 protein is CASSSPGTGMTSGGYEQYF. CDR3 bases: TGTGCCAGCAGTTCCCCCGGGACAGGGATGACTAGCGGGGGCTACGAGCAGTACTTC.